Many counts were recorded for the clone carrying this T cell receptor beta chain. What it recognizes is unknown. The sample belongs to a study of beta chain features in type 1 diabetes. Whole-study findings and limits: PCR might pick shorter templates more often, in the same way for patients and controls.

Averaging about 116 mL, one heparinised blood draw came from each individual donor. Sorting produced populations that all topped 95% purity. Reverse transcribing all isolated RNA meant expressed TCRB transcripts were sequenced. Naive, central memory and regulatory T cell samples averaged about 3.4 million reads. Method: immunoSEQ multiplex PCR; TCRdb's copy keeps in-frame clones and lacks some. The sample carries over 300,000 clones, roughly 8% recorded once. The sample taken for sequencing was central memory CD4+ T cells from blood. This receptor was obtained from a woman aged 18-35 years in good health.

The CDR3 DNA sequence: TGTGCCAGCAGCCCAGGACTAGCGGGAAAGCGGGAGACCCAGTACTTC. Protein product: CASSPGLAGKRETQYF. This chain links TRBV7-2 with TRBJ2-5, with 12 bases aligning to TRBD2. V dropped 5 bases and J dropped 5; count of bases not matched to a gene: 9. The CDR3 covers 16 residues. The germline CDR1 and CDR2 sequences are SGHTA and FQGNSA.